One and the same sample provided the 10 T cell receptor beta chains below, sequenced in a study of follicular helper T cells after annual influenza vaccination. Regarding time point: 2014-2015 season, 7 days after vaccination. Method: immunoSEQ multiplex PCR; TCRdb's copy keeps in-frame clones and lacks some. In the table there are about 10,000 clones, around 81% of which are singletons. The material was CXCR5- memory CD4+ T cells sorted from blood, obtained 7 days after influenza vaccination. The receptors were gathered from an adult who received the influenza vaccine.

The gene calls are TRBV5-1 and TRBJ2-5; TRBD1 matches at 7 bases. There are 14 residues in the CDR3. V was pared by 3 bases and J by 5 bases, with 7 bases of the junction left unmatched. Germline CDR1 SGHRS, CDR2 YFSETQ. The CDR3 loop reads CASSSGQRFETQYF. In DNA, the CDR3 is TGCGCCAGCAGCTCGGGACAGCGGTTCGAGACCCAGTACTTC.

The chain uses TRBV6-1 and TRBJ2-2; D unresolved. Germline CDR1 and CDR2: MNHNS and SASEGT. The CDR3 runs to 14 residues. V shed 3 bases and J shed 4 bases, with 9 bases lying between them. CDR3 residues: CASSDRFFTGELFF. CDR3 bases: TGTGCCAGCAGTGACAGGTTTTTCACCGGGGAGCTGTTTTTT.

The gene calls are TRBV28 and TRBJ1-1; D is ambiguous. The CDR3 is 13 amino acids. Trimming cost V 2 bases and J 5 bases, with 9 bases left between them. CDR1 and CDR2 from the germline V gene are MDHEN and SYDVKM. The CDR3 region has the DNA TGTGCCAGCAGTTTAACCGGGGTTACTGAAGCTTTCTTT. Protein sequence: CASSLTGVTEAFF.

Here the CDR3 reads CASRRGANTGELFF. For the CDR3, the DNA is TGTGCCAGCAGGAGGGGGGCGAACACCGGGGAGCTGTTTTTT. V usage is TRBV14 and J usage is TRBJ2-2; D tentatively reads TRBD1 or TRBD2 (6 bases each). Trimming shortened V by 6 bases and J by 0 bases, and 8 bases separated the two germline ends. This CDR3 has 14 amino acids. Germline assignment: CDR1 SGHDN and CDR2 FVKESK.

CDR3 protein: CASSFLSSTDTQYF. CDR3 DNA sequence: TGTGCCAGCAGCTTCCTCTCAAGCACAGATACGCAGTATTTT. The chain carries TRBV7-6 and TRBJ2-3, with unresolved D. The germline CDR1 and CDR2 sequences are SGHVS and FNYEAQ. Trimming stripped 3 bases from V and 0 bases from J, with 7 bases between. The CDR3 loop spans 14 amino acids.

The V and J genes are TRBV6-1 and TRBJ1-5; D possibly corresponds to TRBD1 (6 bases). The CDR3 length is 15 residues. Germline loops: CDR1 MNHNS, CDR2 SASEGT. V lost 6 bases and J lost 3, with 15 bases in between. As DNA, the CDR3 is TGTGCCAGCAGCACCCTTGGACAGCCCAATCAGCCCCAGCATTTT. Translation gives CASSTLGQPNQPQHF.

CDR3 bases: TGTGCCAGCAGTTTATCTTCGGGACAAGACACCGGGGAGCTGTTTTTT. It encodes CASSLSSGQDTGELFF. The chain uses TRBV27 and TRBJ2-2, with D possibly being TRBD1 (6 bases). This CDR3 spans 16 amino acids. The V gene's germline CDR1 is MNHEY and CDR2 SMNVEV (reference sequence). Deletions cut 0 bases from V and 3 bases from J, with 11 bases between.

A few counts support this clone. The V gene is TRBV6-1, the J gene TRBJ1-2; D may be TRBD1 (6 bases). The ends were cut back, 6 bases at V and 2 bases at J, with 10 bases in the middle. The length of the CDR3 is 13 residues. The germline V gene has CDR1 MNHNS and CDR2 SASEGT. CDR3 DNA sequence: TGTGCCAGCAGCGCTACAGGGAACTATGGCTACACCTTC. This gives the protein CASSATGNYGYTF.

The chain recombines TRBV10-3 with TRBJ1-2, with TRBD1 as a possible D gene (6 bases). The CDR3 runs to 15 residues. Between the trimmed V and J ends, which lost 10 bases and 3 bases, there was a span of 21 bases. Germline assignment: CDR1 ENHRY and CDR2 SYGVKD. The CDR3 sequence: CANSPAGQSDYGYTF. The CDR3 DNA reads TGTGCCAACTCCCCCGCAGGACAGAGCGACTATGGCTACACCTTC.

This rearrangement joins TRBV23-1 to TRBJ2-2; 9 positions agree with TRBD1. Being an ORF, TRBV23-1 has a function that is uncertain. J gave up 2 bases and V 10 bases, and 5 bases lay outside the gene matches. The CDR3 consists of 14 residues. CDR3 in amino acids: CATRTGVNTGELFF. CDR3 DNA: TGCGCCACCCGGACAGGGGTCAACACCGGGGAGCTGTTTTTT.